The text below deals with one TCR beta chain. What it binds is unknown. These data are taken from a study of T cell repertoires in cytomegalovirus infection. Overall study context: Indications came from public TCR beta signatures; they pointed to CMV infection and to a matching HLA type. Overall study findings and caveats: The study found HLA-C-restricted CMV-specific TCR beta clonotypes dominating the ex vivo response. Using cumulative public TCR beta family frequency, the authors identified those who carried CMV together with the relevant HLA.

Germline V CDR1 and CDR2: LNHNV, YYDKDF (reference sequence). The CDR3 runs to 14 residues. The V end was cut by 6 bases, the J end by 7 bases, with 16 bases between. From the reads, TCRdb called clonotypes with MiXCR, one entry per CDR3 protein. There are approximately 150,000 distinct CDR3 sequences in the sample; roughly 18% occur only once, and around 19% lies in the top ten. The source material was CD8+ T cells from PBMCs. The V call is TRBV15, the J call TRBJ1-5; perhaps TRBD1 as D (5 bases). This TCR was sampled from a human donor in good health (CMV status not recorded). Some clones in this sample may be carry-over from other donors' samples. The CDR3 reads CATSHSGTRQPQHF. In nucleotides, the CDR3 is TGTGCCACCAGTCATTCAGGGACCAGGCAGCCCCAGCATTTT. Variable domain in full (rest from reference TRBV15 and TRBJ1-5): DAMVIQNPRYQVTQFGKPVTLSCSQTLNHNVMYWYQQKSSQAPKLLFHYYDKDFNNEADTPDNFQSRRPNTSFCFLDIRSPGLGDTAMYLCATSHSGTRQPQHFGDGTRLSIL.